This T cell receptor beta chain was obtained from a study of T cells in Graves' hyperthyroidism and ophthalmopathy (dated by TCRdb to the late 2010s). Concerning the study at large: Peripheral blood was collected at initial diagnosis, before any treatment. To identify distinguishing TCR V-J signatures, a discovery cohort of roughly 100 patients was used, comprising 40 to 45 with Graves' ophthalmopathy and around 60 with stable Graves' hyperthyroidism. An independent validation cohort of under 20 hyperthyroidism patients and about 16 patients who later progressed to ophthalmopathy tested prospective prediction of ophthalmopathy. The roughly 100 discovery patients were randomly divided into training and test sets at a 7:3 ratio. The study also compared thyroid tissue and blood T-cell repertoires from several Graves' hyperthyroidism patients. After blood sampling, hyperthyroidism patients were treated with methimazole at a starting dose of 30 mg daily, and ophthalmopathy patients were treated with high-dose intravenous methylprednisolone. The paper reports TCR Vbeta CDR3 sequencing of 130 to 150 peripheral blood samples: over 40 ophthalmopathy, under 80 hyperthyroidism and approximately 17 progressor patients.

In regard to this clonotype: The clone's antigen remains unknown. The junction departs from germline at one end; a sequencing error may be responsible.

The CDR3 spans 13 residues, from the cysteine through the phenylalanine. Only the CDR3 portion is preserved as DNA: 39 bases, with reading frame beginning at the first base. CDR1 and CDR2, looked up from the germline V gene, are MDHEN and SYDVKM. Moderately to severely active disease, a Clinical Activity Score of at least 3, a NOSPECS grade of at least 4, and a duration under 3 months were present in ophthalmopathy patients. Exclusion was applied to patients with uncontrolled infections, other autoimmune diseases, pregnancy or lactation. Clinical symptoms, serum thyroxine and TRAb, thyroid ultrasound, and orbital computed tomography formed the basis for the diagnoses. PBMCs were separated from under 11 ml of fresh peripheral blood using Ficoll-Paque density gradient centrifugation. Total RNA was extracted with Trizol reagent, and quality was checked on an Agilent 2100 Bioanalyzer. The TCR beta CDR3 regions were amplified from RNA transcripts. A first-round RT-PCR of the TCR CDR3 used the HTBI primer set with the Qiagen OneStep RT-PCR kit. A second multiplex PCR round built the libraries, followed by size selection and purification. Sequencing of the libraries was done on an Illumina HiSeq2000 using paired-end 100 bp reads. Per the original workflow: SOAPnuke was used to process the raw data, throwing out any read that contained adapters or uncalled bases, had a mean Phred below 15, or lacked an exact constant-primer or identifier match. COPE v1.2.5 was used to merge high-quality paired reads, and clonotypes were defined as unique nucleotide sequences. MiTCR v1.1 was used to align the clonotypes against IMGT TRBV, TRBD and TRBJ reference segments. The analysis was restricted to V-J combinations with a frequency above 0.0001, which together covered about 99% of the repertoires. The TCS score was defined as F50 (clonal expansion) divided by E x V (chaos), with BLOSUM62-based TCRdist calculated between CDR3 peptides within each V-J. Welch's t-statistics and random forest reduced roughly 500 V-J features to 10 to 15, which were used in a naive Bayes classifier (R e1071). The public sequencing data were trimmed at Q25 with fastp and processed into clonotypes with MiXCR by TCRdb, which kept only in-frame beta chains. CDR3 protein duplicates are merged, each entry listing the most common genes and DNA. TCRdb's processing, not the study's, gives the V and J calls here. In all, the sample holds roughly 640,000 distinct CDR3 sequences, and more than 15% of those were seen once. The ten largest make up approximately 3.5% of the sample.

Findings and caveats that apply to the study as a whole: Ophthalmopathy was separated from stable hyperthyroidism by a 13 V-J signature model, with roughly 88% sensitivity and 81% to 82% specificity obtained in cross-validation and 80%/75% obtained in testing. Sample size was not statistically predetermined, and investigators were not blinded to group allocation. Most expanded thyroid clonotypes (frequency above 0.001) were also detected in blood, suggesting blood repertoires may reflect thyroid immune responses. During validation, the model predicted progression to ophthalmopathy a median of approximately six months ahead of onset, with almost 71% sensitivity and almost 75% specificity.

The source material was blood. The chain is assembled from TRBV28 and TRBJ2-5, with 9 bases matching TRBD1. This clonotype was sampled from a woman between 40 and 50 years old with Graves' ophthalmopathy. The CDR3 sequence is CASAGQGQEAQYF. The DNA sequence is TGTGCCAGCGCGGGACAGGGCCAAGAGGCCCAGTACTTC.